This record looks at one T cell receptor (beta chain) sequence and its context. Its antigen is unknown. Primers included in the PCR were 60 Vbeta and 13 Jbeta primers. Generated by immunoSEQ multiplex PCR, the TCRdb table keeps only in-frame clones and is missing some. Of about 160,000 clones listed, around 77% were seen once; the top ten hold roughly 1.4%. The CDR3 has 17 amino acids. Trimming cost V 0 bases and J 0 bases, with 12 bases left between them. From germline, CDR1 is MGHRA and CDR2 YSYEKL. This entry belongs to a study of cytomegalovirus exposure and HLA in healthy donors. Study-level background: HLA-typed donors contributed some 77 million unique TCRs, which were held in an early data release.

Study results and caveats: Usually a TCR sequence was rare, but some public TCRs were found in many donors. TRBV6-2, TRBV6-3 and some other V segments were unresolvable in 87-base-pair reads. Associated with HLA alleles at 0.05 false discovery rate in a later analysis were about 17,000 TCR beta sequences.

Sequencing was carried out using PBMCs. The rearrangement joins TRBV4-1 to TRBJ2-1; a weak D match, TRBD2 (5 bases). The sequence came from a woman aged 30 to 39 in good health and CMV-seronegative. CDR3 region: CASSQEDWVSSYNEQFF. The CDR3 coding sequence is TGCGCCAGCAGCCAAGAGGACTGGGTGAGCTCCTACAATGAGCAGTTCTTC.